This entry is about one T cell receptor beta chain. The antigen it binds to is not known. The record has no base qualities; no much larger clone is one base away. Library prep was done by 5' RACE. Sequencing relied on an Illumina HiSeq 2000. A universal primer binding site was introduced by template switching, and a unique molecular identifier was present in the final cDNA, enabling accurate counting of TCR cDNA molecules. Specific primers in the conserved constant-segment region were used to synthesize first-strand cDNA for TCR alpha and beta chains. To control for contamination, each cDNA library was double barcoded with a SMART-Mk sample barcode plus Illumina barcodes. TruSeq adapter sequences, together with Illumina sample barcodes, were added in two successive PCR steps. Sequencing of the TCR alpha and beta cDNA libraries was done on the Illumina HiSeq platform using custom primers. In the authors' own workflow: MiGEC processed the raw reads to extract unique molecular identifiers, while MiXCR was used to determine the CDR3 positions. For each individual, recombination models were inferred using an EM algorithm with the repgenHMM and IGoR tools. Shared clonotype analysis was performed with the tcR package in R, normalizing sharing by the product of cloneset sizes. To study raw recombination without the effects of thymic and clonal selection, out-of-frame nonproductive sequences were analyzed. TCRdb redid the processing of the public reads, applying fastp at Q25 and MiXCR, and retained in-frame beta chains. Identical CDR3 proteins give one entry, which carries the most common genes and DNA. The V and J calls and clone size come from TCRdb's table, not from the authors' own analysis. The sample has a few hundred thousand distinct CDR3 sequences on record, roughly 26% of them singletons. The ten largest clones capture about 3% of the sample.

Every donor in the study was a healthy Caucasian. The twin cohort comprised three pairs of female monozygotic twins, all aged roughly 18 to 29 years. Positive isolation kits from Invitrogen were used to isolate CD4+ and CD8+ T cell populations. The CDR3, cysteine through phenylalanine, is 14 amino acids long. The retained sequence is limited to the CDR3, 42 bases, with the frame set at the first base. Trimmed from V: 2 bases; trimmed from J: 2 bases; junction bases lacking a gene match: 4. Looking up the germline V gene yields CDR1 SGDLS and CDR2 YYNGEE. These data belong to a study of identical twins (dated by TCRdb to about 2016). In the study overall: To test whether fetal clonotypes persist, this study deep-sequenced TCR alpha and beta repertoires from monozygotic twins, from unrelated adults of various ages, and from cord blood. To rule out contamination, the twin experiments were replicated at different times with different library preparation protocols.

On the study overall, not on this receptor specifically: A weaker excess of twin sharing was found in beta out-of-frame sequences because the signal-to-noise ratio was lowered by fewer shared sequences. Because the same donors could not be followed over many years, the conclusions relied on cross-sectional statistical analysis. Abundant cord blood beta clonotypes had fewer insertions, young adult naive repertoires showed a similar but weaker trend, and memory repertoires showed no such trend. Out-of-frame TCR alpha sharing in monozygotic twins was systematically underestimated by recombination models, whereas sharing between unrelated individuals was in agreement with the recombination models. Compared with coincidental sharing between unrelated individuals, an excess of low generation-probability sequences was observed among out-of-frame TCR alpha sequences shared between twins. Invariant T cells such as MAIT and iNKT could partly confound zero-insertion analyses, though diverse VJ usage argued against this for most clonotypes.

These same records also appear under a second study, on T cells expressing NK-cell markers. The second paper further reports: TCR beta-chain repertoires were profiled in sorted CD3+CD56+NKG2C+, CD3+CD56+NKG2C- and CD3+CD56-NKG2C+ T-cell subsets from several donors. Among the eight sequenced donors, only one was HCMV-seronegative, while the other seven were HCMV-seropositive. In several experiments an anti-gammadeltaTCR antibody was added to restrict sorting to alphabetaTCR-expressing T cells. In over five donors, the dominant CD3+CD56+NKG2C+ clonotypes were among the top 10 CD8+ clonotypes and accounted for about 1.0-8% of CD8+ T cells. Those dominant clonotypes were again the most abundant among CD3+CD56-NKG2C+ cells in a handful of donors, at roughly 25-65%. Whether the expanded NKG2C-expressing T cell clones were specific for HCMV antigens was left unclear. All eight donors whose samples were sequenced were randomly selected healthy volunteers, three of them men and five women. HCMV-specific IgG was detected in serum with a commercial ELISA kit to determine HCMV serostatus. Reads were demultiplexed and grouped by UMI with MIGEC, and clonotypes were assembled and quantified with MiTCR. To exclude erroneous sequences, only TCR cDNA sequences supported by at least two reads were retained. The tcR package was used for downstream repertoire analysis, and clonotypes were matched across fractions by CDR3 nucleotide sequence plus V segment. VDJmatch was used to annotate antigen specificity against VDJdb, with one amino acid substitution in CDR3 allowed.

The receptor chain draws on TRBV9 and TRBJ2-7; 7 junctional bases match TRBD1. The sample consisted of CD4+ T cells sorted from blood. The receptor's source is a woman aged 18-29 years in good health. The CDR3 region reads CASSVGQAAYEQYF. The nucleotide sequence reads TGTGCCAGCAGCGTTGGACAGGCCGCCTACGAGCAGTACTTC.